Listed below are T cell receptor beta chains from one sample, sequenced in a study of T cells expressing NK-cell markers. TCRdb reprocessed the 5' RACE reads, with one entry per CDR3 protein and no DNA. The listing contains around 550,000 distinct CDR3 sequences. Sequencing used blood T cells: a sorted CD56 or NKG2C T cell subset, CD4+ or CD8+ T cells, or bulk PBMC T cells (not recorded which). Source of these receptors: a man aged 18-30 years in good health. The CDR3 runs from the conserved cysteine through the conserved F or W.

15 TRBJ2-3 TRBV20-1 CSASNGQRRADTQYF
17 TRBJ2-6 TRBV6-1 CASSQTGLPSGANVLTF
16 TRBJ2-5 TRBV7-3 CASSLGGQGRGETQYF
13 TRBJ2-1 TRBV20-1 CSAGPGPSVGQFF
14 TRBJ2-7 TRBV10-3 CAIRTGTSLREQYF
14 TRBJ1-1 TRBV5-1 CASSLTLRGLEAFF
15 TRBJ2-6 TRBV27 CASSQGFTGANVLTF
18 TRBJ1-1 TRBV11-2 CASSLVRGNRGQNTEAFF
15 TRBJ2-7 TRBV7-9 CASSPIEGISYEQYF
13 TRBJ1-1 TRBV21-1 CASSTCLGTEAFF
17 TRBJ2-2 TRBV24-1 CATSDLQAGLNTGELFF
17 TRBJ2-1 TRBV24-1 CATSDPTTSGRANEQFF
16 TRBJ2-5 TRBV18 CASSPRIQGDEETQYF
14 TRBJ2-1 TRBV5-1 CASRDGLAHNEQFF
12 TRBJ2-7 TRBV5-1 CASGTGVGKQYF
15 TRBJ1-1 TRBV5-5 CASSLELWGYTEAFF
14 TRBJ2-3 TRBV7-9 CASSLDVSPDTQYF
14 TRBJ2-1 TRBV28 CASSSRQRVNEQFF
14 TRBJ2-3 TRBV12-3/TRBV12-4 CASSLTPGTDTQYF
17 TRBJ2-1 TRBV5-5 CASSESLTAVFYNEQFF
15 TRBJ2-1 TRBV20-1 CSAGEAVSPYNEQFF
17 TRBJ2-1 TRBV5-5 CASSSGLGQGRMNEQFF
15 TRBJ1-3 TRBV30 CAWSLKGLPRNTIYF
15 TRBJ2-1 TRBV4-2 CASSQEGAGRSEQFF
13 TRBJ2-1 TRBV5-1 CASSPPGHNEQFF
14 TRBJ2-1 TRBV27 CATARLAGDNEQFF